This T cell receptor (beta chain) was identified during a study of T cell responses to AZD1222 COVID-19 vaccine. The repertoire was sequenced with immunoSEQ multiplex PCR; TCRdb's copy has only in-frame clones and lacks some. The sample records over 150,000 clones, about 91% being singletons. Germline V gives CDR1 KGHDR, CDR2 SFDVKD. Trimming removed 3 bases at V and 4 bases at J, with 16 bases between. The CDR3 covers 16 residues. General study results and limits: Vaccine-associated CD4 TCRs ranged over spike, dominating at 160-218 and 743-854. Unmutated regions of variants are reportedly targeted by nearly half of spike-specific TCRs. Repertoire sampling happened only post peak T cell response.

Worth noting for this clone: The antigen remains undetermined.

Source: peripheral blood, taken on day 0 of MenACWY control vaccination. The chain uses TRBV24-1 and TRBJ2-3; D possibly matches TRBD1 or TRBD2 (7 bases each). The TCR originated in an adult in good health. This chain's CDR3 is CATSDRQGGEADTQYF. The CDR3 bases are TGTGCCACCAGTGATAGACAGGGAGGGGAGGCAGATACGCAGTATTTT.